This is a list of T cell receptor beta chains from one sample in a study of tumor-infiltrating lymphocytes in primary liver carcinoma. In TCRdb, the multiplex PCR reads were re-called with MiXCR into one record per CDR3 protein. This sample has tens of thousands of distinct CDR3 sequences, with about 70% found just once. The sequenced sample consisted of liver tumor tissue from sampling region 4. These receptors were collected from a man in his forties with primary liver carcinoma and hepatitis B virus infection. Both conserved end residues are part of each CDR3. The D gene is left open where the match is weak. Rows give clone size only sometimes, using once, few, many, or a class for an expanded clone.

v_call: TRBV4-1; clone_size: NA; j_call: TRBJ1-1; d_call: TRBD1; cdr3_nt: TGCGCCAACAACCAAGATCTTGCGGACAGGGGTACTGAAGCTTTCTTT; cdr3_aa: CANNQDLADRGTEAFF
v_call: TRBV24-1; clone_size: NA; j_call: TRBJ1-5; d_call: TRBD1; cdr3_nt: TGTGCCACCATCGGACAGGGGGACGATAGCAATCAGCCCCAGCATTTT; cdr3_aa: CATIGQGDDSNQPQHF
v_call: TRBV7-9; clone_size: once; j_call: TRBJ1-4; d_call: NA; cdr3_nt: TGTGCCAGCAGCCTCGACTTGGACGGGGTCGGTGAAAAACTGTTTTTT; cdr3_aa: CASSLDLDGVGEKLFF
v_call: TRBV11-1; clone_size: few; j_call: TRBJ2-2; d_call: NA; cdr3_nt: TGTGCTAGCAGCATACAAAGACAAGGGAAAACCGGGGAGCTGTTTTTT; cdr3_aa: CASSIQRQGKTGELFF
v_call: TRBV4-1; clone_size: once; j_call: TRBJ2-7; d_call: TRBD1; cdr3_nt: TGCGCCAGCAGCCCCTTGGACAGGGGCGAGCACGACTTC; cdr3_aa: CASSPLDRGEHDF
v_call: TRBV6-1; clone_size: NA; j_call: TRBJ2-7; d_call: NA; cdr3_nt: TGTGCCAGCGGTCCTGGAATAGCGGCCTATGAGCAGTACTTC; cdr3_aa: CASGPGIAAYEQYF
v_call: TRBV28; clone_size: NA; j_call: TRBJ2-7; d_call: NA; cdr3_nt: TGTGCCAGCAGTTCCCAAATGTTCTCCCGAGGGTTCGAGCGGCACTTC; cdr3_aa: CASSSQMFSRGFERHF
v_call: TRBV11-2; clone_size: NA; j_call: TRBJ2-7; d_call: TRBD2; cdr3_nt: TGTGCCAGCAGCTTAGTGGCGCTAGCGGGAGGGGGGTACGAGCAGTACTTC; cdr3_aa: CASSLVALAGGGYEQYF
v_call: TRBV6-5; clone_size: once; j_call: TRBJ2-7; d_call: NA; cdr3_nt: TGTGCCAACAGCCTGCTAGGGCCGAACTATTCGGGGGCCTACAGGCAGTACTTC; cdr3_aa: CANSLLGPNYSGAYRQYF
v_call: TRBV11-2; clone_size: NA; j_call: TRBJ2-5; d_call: NA; cdr3_nt: TGTGCCAGCAGTTTATTCAGTGGGGGCAGTCGCCAAGAGACCCAGTACTTC; cdr3_aa: CASSLFSGGSRQETQYF
v_call: TRBV11-2; clone_size: NA; j_call: TRBJ2-7; d_call: TRBD2; cdr3_nt: TGTGCCAGCAGTGCCTTAACTAGCGGGTCCTGCGAGAAGTACTTC; cdr3_aa: CASSALTSGSCEKYF
v_call: TRBV20-1; clone_size: few; j_call: TRBJ2-7; d_call: TRBD1; cdr3_nt: TGCAGTGCCAGGGACAGGGCCACCTACGAGCAGTACTTC; cdr3_aa: CSARDRATYEQYF
v_call: TRBV6-1; clone_size: NA; j_call: TRBJ1-5; d_call: NA; cdr3_nt: TGTGCCAGCAGTGTAACTACACCCGATAACAATCGGCCCCAGCATTTT; cdr3_aa: CASSVTTPDNNRPQHF
v_call: TRBV11-2; clone_size: NA; j_call: TRBJ2-5; d_call: NA; cdr3_nt: TGTGCCAGCAGCTTAGATCAACAGGACCTGGGCCTAGAGGCCCAGTACTTC; cdr3_aa: CASSLDQQDLGLEAQYF
v_call: TRBV11-3; clone_size: NA; j_call: TRBJ1-1; d_call: NA; cdr3_nt: TGCGCCAGCAGTTTCACACGCATGAACACCGAAGCTTTCTTT; cdr3_aa: CASSFTRMNTEAFF
v_call: TRBV29-1; clone_size: NA; j_call: TRBJ2-7; d_call: TRBD2; cdr3_nt: TGCGGCGTTCTACTAGCGGGAGGTTCTCGCTACGAGCAGTACTTC; cdr3_aa: CGVLLAGGSRYEQYF
v_call: TRBV28; clone_size: NA; j_call: TRBJ2-3; d_call: NA; cdr3_nt: TGTGCCAGCAACCGCCCAGCGAGTGATAACACAGATACGCAGTATTTT; cdr3_aa: CASNRPASDNTDTQYF
v_call: TRBV10-3; clone_size: NA; j_call: TRBJ2-3; d_call: TRBD1; cdr3_nt: TGTGCCATCATGCGAGGGGGCGGCCCAGATACGCAGTATTTT; cdr3_aa: CAIMRGGGPDTQYF
v_call: TRBV11-2; clone_size: NA; j_call: TRBJ2-7; d_call: NA; cdr3_nt: TGTGCCAGCAGTTCACCGGGACGGGGGACCTACTTGCAGTACTTC; cdr3_aa: CASSSPGRGTYLQYF
v_call: TRBV11-1; clone_size: NA; j_call: TRBJ2-1; d_call: TRBD2; cdr3_nt: TGTACCAGCAGTCTGGGACTAATGGGAGAAGTTGACAATGAGCAGTTCTTC; cdr3_aa: CTSSLGLMGEVDNEQFF
v_call: TRBV11-2; clone_size: NA; j_call: TRBJ2-7; d_call: NA; cdr3_nt: TGTGCTAGTAGCCTATCTATGGGAATATCCTACGAGCAGTACTTC; cdr3_aa: CASSLSMGISYEQYF
v_call: TRBV10-1; clone_size: NA; j_call: TRBJ2-3; d_call: NA; cdr3_nt: TGCGTCAGCAGTGATCCCGGCAGGGAGAATACGCAGTATTTT; cdr3_aa: CVSSDPGRENTQYF
v_call: TRBV12-3/TRBV12-4; clone_size: many; j_call: TRBJ2-1; d_call: NA; cdr3_nt: TGTGCCAGCAGTTTCGGGGGAACCTCCCACAATGAGCAGTTCTTC; cdr3_aa: CASSFGGTSHNEQFF
v_call: TRBV6-2/TRBV6-3; clone_size: NA; j_call: TRBJ2-7; d_call: NA; cdr3_nt: TGTGCCAGTAGTTACCGCTCGAGGGTCGCGACTCCTAATGTCTACGAGCAGTACTTC; cdr3_aa: CASSYRSRVATPNVYEQYF
v_call: TRBV6-5; clone_size: few; j_call: TRBJ2-1; d_call: NA; cdr3_nt: TGTGTCAGTAGTCCACTAGATCCCCCGGACAATGAGCAGTTCTTC; cdr3_aa: CVSSPLDPPDNEQFF
v_call: TRBV7-9; clone_size: few; j_call: TRBJ2-3; d_call: TRBD2; cdr3_nt: TGTGCCAGCAGCCCCTGGACTAGCGGGAGGGGCACAGATACGCAGTATTTT; cdr3_aa: CASSPWTSGRGTDTQYF
v_call: TRBV28; clone_size: NA; j_call: TRBJ2-2; d_call: NA; cdr3_nt: TGTGCCAGTTTCCGGGGAGGACGGTCGAGCACCGGGGAGCTGTTTTTT; cdr3_aa: CASFRGGRSSTGELFF
v_call: TRBV10-2; clone_size: NA; j_call: TRBJ2-2; d_call: TRBD2; cdr3_nt: TGCGCCAGCAGTGGTCCGGGACTAGCGGGCCTTCCGAACAGCGGGGAGCTGTTTTTT; cdr3_aa: CASSGPGLAGLPNSGELFF
v_call: TRBV11-2; clone_size: NA; j_call: TRBJ2-3; d_call: TRBD2; cdr3_nt: TGTGTCAGCAGCTTAGTGGAGGGCGGGGGGGCTGATAGACAGTATTTT; cdr3_aa: CVSSLVEGGGADRQYF
v_call: TRBV29-1; clone_size: NA; j_call: TRBJ2-1; d_call: NA; cdr3_nt: TGCAGCGTTGCTGCAGATTGGATCGATGAGCAGCTCTTC; cdr3_aa: CSVAADWIDEQLF
v_call: TRBV11-1; clone_size: NA; j_call: TRBJ2-3; d_call: NA; cdr3_nt: TGTGCCAGCAGCCGCAGTGATCGCTACCCCACAGATACGCTGTATTTT; cdr3_aa: CASSRSDRYPTDTLYF
v_call: TRBV11-1; clone_size: NA; j_call: TRBJ2-7; d_call: TRBD1; cdr3_nt: TGTGCCAGCAGCTTAGCAGGGGGCGCGTACGGGCAGTATTTC; cdr3_aa: CASSLAGGAYGQYF
v_call: TRBV21-1; clone_size: once; j_call: TRBJ2-1; d_call: NA; cdr3_nt: TGTGCCAGCAGCACCCATGTCAGACAGTCAAATGAGCGGTTCTTC; cdr3_aa: CASSTHVRQSNERFF
v_call: TRBV30; clone_size: NA; j_call: TRBJ1-4; d_call: NA; cdr3_nt: TGTGCCTGGAGTGTACAGGGAACAGCAACTAATGAAAAACTGTTTTTT; cdr3_aa: CAWSVQGTATNEKLFF
v_call: TRBV2; clone_size: NA; j_call: TRBJ2-7; d_call: TRBD2; cdr3_nt: TGTGCCAACAGTGAGGGTACTAGCGGGCTCTCCTACGAGCAGTACTTC; cdr3_aa: CANSEGTSGLSYEQYF
v_call: TRBV10-3; clone_size: many; j_call: TRBJ1-1; d_call: TRBD1; cdr3_nt: TGTGCCATCAGTGAGAGGACCCAGGGGGCAGCGGGGACTGAAGCTTTCTTT; cdr3_aa: CAISERTQGAAGTEAFF
v_call: TRBV2; clone_size: NA; j_call: TRBJ2-3; d_call: NA; cdr3_nt: TGTGCCAGCACCGACGCGGGAATCAGCACAGATACGCAGTATTTT; cdr3_aa: CASTDAGISTDTQYF
v_call: TRBV12-3/TRBV12-4; clone_size: NA; j_call: TRBJ2-6; d_call: TRBD1; cdr3_nt: TGTGCCAGCAGTCCCCAGGGGGATGGGGCCAACGTCCTGACTTTC; cdr3_aa: CASSPQGDGANVLTF
v_call: TRBV29-1; clone_size: NA; j_call: TRBJ2-5; d_call: NA; cdr3_nt: TGCAACGCAAGACAAGGGATGAACCAAGAGACCCAGTACTTC; cdr3_aa: CNARQGMNQETQYF
v_call: TRBV12-3/TRBV12-4; clone_size: NA; j_call: TRBJ2-7; d_call: NA; cdr3_nt: TGTGCCAGCAGTGGCCTCCCACGGCCCTACGAGCAGTTGTTC; cdr3_aa: CASSGLPRPYEQLF
v_call: TRBV6-6; clone_size: many; j_call: TRBJ1-5; d_call: NA; cdr3_nt: TGTGCCAGCAGTTACAGGGGCTCAAATCAGCCCCAGCATTTT; cdr3_aa: CASSYRGSNQPQHF
v_call: TRBV15; clone_size: NA; j_call: TRBJ2-2; d_call: NA; cdr3_nt: TGTGCCGCCAGCAGAGATTCTGTGACGACAGGAGTCACCGGGGAGCTGTTCTTT; cdr3_aa: CAASRDSVTTGVTGELFF
v_call: TRBV28; clone_size: many; j_call: TRBJ2-4; d_call: NA; cdr3_nt: TGTGCCAGCAGTTCACTGAGAAACGTCGGTTGGGTAAACATTCAGTACTTC; cdr3_aa: CASSSLRNVGWVNIQYF
v_call: TRBV29-1; clone_size: once; j_call: TRBJ2-7; d_call: NA; cdr3_nt: TGCAGCGTTGAAGGTACATCCCCTTCGAGCAAGCAGTACTTC; cdr3_aa: CSVEGTSPSSKQYF
v_call: TRBV2; clone_size: NA; j_call: TRBJ2-5; d_call: NA; cdr3_nt: TGTGCCGGCAGCCTCCAAGAGACCCAGTACTTC; cdr3_aa: CAGSLQETQYF
v_call: TRBV14; clone_size: many; j_call: TRBJ1-6; d_call: NA; cdr3_nt: TGTGCCAGCAGCCAGTGGGGGGGTAATTCACCCCTCCACTTT; cdr3_aa: CASSQWGGNSPLHF